Listed below are T cell receptor beta chains from one sample, sequenced in a study of blood T cells in healthy people across ages. In TCRdb, the 5' RACE reads were re-called with MiXCR into one record per CDR3 protein. The profile shows roughly 1,500,000 distinct CDR3 sequences, 40% to 50% of them singletons. Sequenced sample: blood. The receptors come from a woman aged 18-29 years in good health. CDR3s include the opening cysteine and the closing phenylalanine or tryptophan. A D gene is named only where the DNA matches it firmly. Not all rows give a size; the values are once, few, many and, for expanded clones, a class.

-	TRBV7-9	TRBJ1-4	-	CATPGGLNEKLFF	TGTGCCACTCCTGGGGGGCTGAATGAAAAACTGTTTTTT
-	TRBV6-6	TRBJ2-7	-	CASSYGGAGNEQYF	TGTGCCAGCAGTTACGGAGGGGCCGGGAACGAGCAGTACTTC
-	TRBV4-1	TRBJ1-5	-	CASSQVTQYNQPQHF	TGCGCCAGCAGCCAAGTCACACAGTACAATCAGCCCCAGCATTTT
-	TRBV13	TRBJ2-1	-	CASSQQGPYNEQFF	TGTGCCAGCAGCCAGCAGGGACCGTACAATGAGCAGTTCTTC
TRBD2	TRBV6-1	TRBJ2-1	-	CASRVLAGVGNEQFF	TGTGCCAGCAGAGTTCTAGCGGGAGTAGGCAATGAGCAGTTCTTC
-	TRBV6-5	TRBJ2-4	-	CASSPGLGKNIQYF	TGTGCCAGCAGCCCGGGACTTGGCAAAAACATTCAGTACTTC
-	TRBV14	TRBJ2-1	-	CASSHGNHRGNEQFF	TGTGCCAGCAGCCACGGTAACCACCGGGGCAATGAGCAGTTCTTC
TRBD1	TRBV19	TRBJ1-2	many	CASSIGQGNYGYTF	TGTGCCAGCAGTATTGGACAGGGAAACTATGGCTACACCTTC
TRBD1	TRBV20-1	TRBJ1-2	few	CSARGQGDRGGYTF	TGCAGTGCTAGGGGACAGGGGGATCGGGGCGGCTACACCTTC
-	TRBV20-1	TRBJ1-2	few	CSARDVGSAYGYTF	TGCAGTGCTAGAGATGTAGGGTCAGCCTATGGCTACACCTTC
TRBD2	TRBV4-1	TRBJ2-3	-	CASSQEVAGFTDTQYF	TGCGCCAGCAGCCAAGAGGTAGCGGGGTTCACAGATACGCAGTATTTT
-	TRBV9	TRBJ2-1	few	CASSVGPRLEASYNEQFF	TGTGCCAGCAGCGTAGGTCCCCGACTAGAGGCCTCCTACAATGAGCAGTTCTTC
-	TRBV28	TRBJ2-4	few	CASTHEHAKNIQYF	TGTGCCAGCACCCACGAGCATGCCAAAAACATTCAGTACTTC
TRBD1	TRBV12-5	TRBJ2-3	-	CASGPTIRFGQANTDTQYF	TGTGCTAGTGGTCCAACCATAAGATTTGGACAGGCTAACACAGATACGCAGTATTTT
-	TRBV2	TRBJ1-5	-	CASSSGTPGYQPQHF	TGTGCCAGCAGCTCCGGGACGCCCGGATATCAGCCCCAGCATTTT
TRBD2	TRBV6-1	TRBJ2-1	-	CASSEVGVAGNERFF	TGTGCCAGCAGTGAAGTAGGGGTAGCGGGCAATGAGCGGTTCTTC
TRBD2	TRBV6-1	TRBJ2-1	-	CAGSRLSGLAGGGDQFF	TGTGCCGGCAGTCGACTATCGGGACTAGCGGGAGGCGGCGATCAGTTCTTC
TRBD2	TRBV10-1	TRBJ2-3	-	CASSGSGRFDTQYF	TGCGCCAGCAGTGGCAGCGGGAGGTTTGATACGCAGTATTTT
-	TRBV7-9	TRBJ2-1	few	CASSGYPEEQFF	TGTGCCAGCAGCGGGTATCCGGAGGAGCAGTTCTTC
TRBD2	TRBV15	TRBJ2-1	-	CATSKEGMGLAGAYNEQFF	TGTGCCACCAGCAAGGAGGGGATGGGACTAGCGGGAGCCTACAATGAGCAGTTCTTC
-	TRBV20-1	TRBJ2-7	-	CSAYAELTYEQYF	TGCAGTGCGTACGCGGAGCTGACCTACGAGCAGTACTTC
-	TRBV29-1	TRBJ1-1	-	CSVSSRNTEAFF	TGCAGCGTTTCGTCAAGGAACACTGAAGCTTTCTTT
TRBD1	TRBV11-2	TRBJ2-5	-	CASSPAVTGLQETQYF	TGTGCCAGCAGCCCAGCCGTGACAGGGCTTCAAGAGACCCAGTACTTC
TRBD2	TRBV6-1	TRBJ2-5	-	CASSEGGGNGETQYF	TGTGCCAGCAGTGAAGGCGGGGGGAACGGGGAGACCCAGTACTTC
-	TRBV10-1	TRBJ2-3	-	CASSESGLDTQYF	TGCGCCAGCAGTGAGTCTGGCTTGGATACGCAGTATTTT
-	TRBV6-5	TRBJ2-3	-	CASSYKRAGDTQYF	TGTGCCAGCAGTTACAAGAGGGCTGGAGATACGCAGTATTTT
TRBD1	TRBV5-1	TRBJ2-3	-	CASSFRQGGPDTQYF	TGCGCCAGCAGCTTCCGACAGGGGGGCCCAGATACGCAGTATTTT
-	TRBV6-1	TRBJ1-2	few	CASSVLPGANYGYTF	TGTGCCAGCAGCGTCCTTCCCGGGGCTAACTATGGCTACACCTTC
-	TRBV4-1	TRBJ2-7	-	CASSPRPGPYEQYF	TGCGCCAGCAGCCCCAGACCAGGACCCTACGAGCAGTACTTC
-	TRBV6-1	TRBJ1-1	-	CASTLPGESAFF	TGTGCCAGCACTCTTCCTGGGGAATCGGCTTTCTTT
TRBD2	TRBV7-3	TRBJ2-7	few	CASSLSGGGTYEQYF	TGTGCCAGCAGCTTATCTGGCGGGGGTACCTACGAGCAGTACTTC
-	TRBV30	TRBJ2-1	-	CACGGPYNEQFF	TGTGCCTGCGGGGGGCCCTACAATGAGCAGTTCTTC
-	TRBV21-1	TRBJ1-5	few	CASSKVGGTGGLSQPQHF	TGTGCCAGCAGCAAAGTGGGAGGGACAGGGGGTCTCAGTCAGCCCCAGCATTTT
-	TRBV30	TRBJ2-5	-	CASGQYNEQYF	TGTGCCTCCGGGCAATACAATGAGCAGTACTTC
-	TRBV7-2	TRBJ1-4	few	CASSSGLLINEKLFF	TGTGCCAGCAGCTCGGGCTTGTTGATTAATGAAAAACTGTTTTTT
TRBD2	TRBV7-9	TRBJ2-5	-	CASSLGLADEVQYF	TGTGCCAGCAGCCTTGGACTAGCGGATGAAGTGCAGTACTTC
-	TRBV20-1	TRBJ2-3	-	CSASGKEAQYF	TGCAGTGCGAGCGGAAAAGAAGCGCAGTATTTT
TRBD2	TRBV28	TRBJ2-7	-	CASSKTSVSSYEQYF	TGTGCCAGCAGCAAAACTAGCGTAAGCTCCTACGAGCAGTACTTC
TRBD1	TRBV20-1	TRBJ1-2	few	CSARDLQGQYGYTF	TGCAGTGCTAGAGATCTCCAGGGACAGTATGGCTACACCTTC
-	TRBV6-2/TRBV6-3	TRBJ2-6	-	CASAWVIQISGANVLTF	TGTGCCAGCGCCTGGGTGATCCAAATCTCTGGGGCCAACGTCCTGACTTTC
TRBD2	TRBV20-1	TRBJ2-1	-	CSAQLAGGYNEQFF	TGCAGTGCCCAACTAGCGGGAGGGTACAATGAGCAGTTCTTC
TRBD2	TRBV27	TRBJ2-7	few	CASSKASGVEQYF	TGTGCCAGCAGTAAAGCTAGCGGGGTCGAGCAGTACTTC
TRBD2	TRBV7-9	TRBJ2-7	few	CASSPRTSGPIYEQYF	TGTGCCAGCAGCCCCCGGACTAGCGGACCCATCTACGAGCAGTACTTC
-	TRBV20-1	TRBJ2-1	-	CSAVSPSLEQFF	TGCAGTGCTGTAAGCCCCTCCCTTGAGCAGTTCTTC
-	TRBV5-1	TRBJ1-4	-	CVSSFGHSPNEKLFF	TGCGTCAGCAGCTTCGGACACAGTCCTAATGAAAAACTGTTTTTT
-	TRBV20-1	TRBJ2-2	few	CSARALGRDTGELFF	TGCAGTGCTAGAGCCCTTGGTCGGGACACCGGGGAGCTGTTTTTT
-	TRBV6-5	TRBJ1-1	few	CASSRDTYTEAFF	TGTGCCAGCAGTCGGGACACCTACACTGAAGCTTTCTTT
-	TRBV15	TRBJ1-1	once	CAIAGGDRPEAFF	TGTGCCATCGCGGGGGGAGATCGGCCTGAAGCTTTCTTT
-	TRBV20-1	TRBJ2-1	-	CSAIREGDEQFF	TGCAGTGCTATAAGGGAAGGGGATGAGCAGTTCTTC
TRBD1	TRBV24-1	TRBJ1-5	few	CATRALRTGSDQPQHF	TGTGCCACCAGGGCACTCCGGACAGGTAGCGATCAGCCCCAGCATTTT
-	TRBV7-8	TRBJ2-7	-	CASSFEVSYEQYF	TGTGCCAGCAGCTTTGAGGTTTCCTACGAGCAGTACTTC
-	TRBV12-3/TRBV12-4	TRBJ1-6	few	CASSWPNSPLHF	TGTGCCAGCAGTTGGCCGAATTCACCCCTCCACTTT
TRBD1	TRBV4-1	TRBJ1-5	-	CASRQGAGRPQHF	TGCGCCAGCAGGCAGGGGGCAGGGCGGCCCCAGCATTTT
-	TRBV5-1	TRBJ2-7	few	CASSLFGDNEQYF	TGCGCCAGCAGCTTGTTTGGTGACAATGAGCAGTACTTC
TRBD2	TRBV3-1	TRBJ2-1	-	CASSQDIGGRAPHNEQFF	TGTGCCAGCAGCCAAGATATCGGCGGGAGGGCCCCGCACAATGAGCAGTTCTTC
TRBD1	TRBV20-1	TRBJ2-1	few	CSATPRQGSNEQFF	TGCAGTGCTACCCCACGACAGGGTAGCAATGAGCAGTTCTTC
TRBD2	TRBV7-9	TRBJ2-7	-	CASSLVGTSGTYYEQYF	TGTGCCAGCAGCTTAGTGGGGACTAGCGGGACCTACTACGAGCAGTACTTC
-	TRBV12-3/TRBV12-4	TRBJ2-7	many	CASSFGGPYEQYF	TGTGCCAGCAGTTTCGGCGGACCCTACGAGCAGTACTTC
-	TRBV3-1	TRBJ2-3	-	CASSQNPGTYTDTQYF	TGTGCCAGCAGCCAAAACCCTGGGACTTACACAGATACGCAGTATTTT